The 20 T cell receptor beta chains reported below all come from one sample, sequenced in a study of T-cell memory formation after mild COVID-19. One entry per CDR3 protein, called by TCRdb with MiXCR from the 5' RACE reads. Found here are 300,000 to 400,000 distinct CDR3 sequences, 10% to 15% of them singletons; the top ten hold over 20%. The sequencing sample was made of PBMCs or a T cell subset sorted from them (not recorded which). Source of these receptors: a man between 18 and 35 years old who had mild COVID-19 (a few samples of this study predate the infection). Cell type and time point are not known.

The V call is TRBV7-8, the J call TRBJ2-1; no clear D. CDR1 and CDR2 (germline): SGHVS, FQNEAQ. The V gene lost 5 bases and the J gene lost 5 bases, with 13 bases spanning the gap. The CDR3 spans 14 residues. The CDR3 loop is CASSPSLGNNEQFF. Written as DNA, the CDR3 is TGTGCCAGCAGCCCGAGCCTAGGGAACAATGAGCAGTTCTTC.

This clonotype was picked up a small number of times. The chain links TRBV7-2 to TRBJ2-1; 11 nucleotides agree with TRBD1. The V gene's germline CDR1 is SGHTA and CDR2 FQGNSA. The V gene end was trimmed by 5 bases and the J gene end by 7 bases; junction bases not matched to a gene: 1. CDR3 size: 13 residues. The DNA of the CDR3 is TGTGCCAGCAGCCGGGACAGGGGGAATGAGCAGTTCTTC. Protein: CASSRDRGNEQFF.

This clonotype was counted many times. The chain uses TRBV24-1 and TRBJ2-3; D tentatively fits TRBD1 or TRBD2 (5 bases each). Trimming took 4 bases from V and 2 from J, leaving 18 bases between them. In germline, CDR1 is KGHDR, CDR2 SFDVKD. This CDR3 spans 17 amino acids. The CDR3 nucleotides read TGTGCCACCAGTGAGGGGCCTAGCAGTGGTGCCACAGATACGCAGTATTTT. Translation: CATSEGPSSGATDTQYF.

This clonotype has only a few counts. The V call is TRBV11-1, the J call TRBJ2-5, with D perhaps matching TRBD2 (5 bases). The CDR3 consists of 14 residues. Trimming took 5 bases from V and 7 from J, leaving 17 bases between them. Looked up from germline, CDR1 is SGHAT and CDR2 is FQDESV (reference sequence). The CDR3 DNA follows: TGTGCCAGCAGCCCGGGGAATGAGGTTGGGACCCAGTACTTC. Translation gives CASSPGNEVGTQYF.

J is TRBJ2-5 and V is TRBV7-8; the D gene is possibly TRBD1 (6 bases). Germline assignment: CDR1 SGHVS and CDR2 FQNEAQ. The CDR3 has 15 residues. The V end was cut by 5 bases, the J end by 5 bases, with 18 bases between. CDR3 residues: CASSPRDNHWETQYF. In nucleotides, the CDR3 is TGTGCCAGCAGCCCCCGGGACAACCATTGGGAGACCCAGTACTTC.

The chain recombines TRBV5-1 with TRBJ1-2; D perhaps matches TRBD1 (6 bases). The V gene lost 0 bases and the J gene lost 2 bases, with 14 bases spanning the gap. Germline loops: CDR1 SGHRS, CDR2 YFSETQ. The CDR3 contains 16 residues. The CDR3 nucleotides are TGCGCCAGCAGCTTGGGTAGGACAGCCTTCAACTATGGCTACACCTTC. This translates into CASSLGRTAFNYGYTF.

The CDR3 loop is CASSASGGAVDEQFF. The CDR3 DNA sequence: TGTGCCAGCAGCGCCAGCGGGGGGGCCGTGGATGAGCAGTTCTTC. J is TRBJ2-1 and V is TRBV9, with 10 bases matching TRBD2. V lost 3 bases, J lost 8 bases, and 8 bases stayed unmatched. CDR1 and CDR2 (germline): SGDLS, YYNGEE. The CDR3 spans 15 residues.

In its sample, this clonotype was seen a few times. The V and J genes are TRBV20-1 and TRBJ1-3; D is unclear. With 0 bases removed from V and 4 bases from J, the gap between germline ends came to 13 bases. The CDR3 sequence is 15 residues long. The germline V gene encodes CDR1 DFQATT and CDR2 SNEGSKA (reference sequence). The CDR3 coding sequence is TGCAGTGCTAGAGATCTACGGGAATTCGGAAACACCATATATTTT. This gives the protein CSARDLREFGNTIYF.

This clonotype was picked up many times. The chain uses TRBV12-3 or TRBV12-4 and TRBJ2-3, with unresolved D. This CDR3 comprises 13 residues. V gave up 3 bases and J gave up 0 bases, with 4 bases separating them. The CDR3 DNA follows: TGTGCCAGCAGTTTCGGAAGCACAGATACGCAGTATTTT. This sequence encodes CASSFGSTDTQYF.

This clonotype has ten or more counts. The rearrangement uses TRBV6-5 and TRBJ2-7; 8 positions agree with TRBD1. The J segment lost 2 bases and the V segment lost 4 bases, leaving 4 bases of the junction unmatched. CDR3 length: 14 residues. The germline V gene encodes CDR1 MNHEY and CDR2 SVGAGI. CDR3 sequence reads: CASSSRGQAYEQYF. The CDR3 DNA reads TGTGCCAGCAGTTCCCGGGGACAGGCCTACGAGCAGTACTTC.

The rearrangement uses TRBV29-1 and TRBJ2-1, with D perhaps being TRBD1 or TRBD2 (6 bases each). There are 16 residues in the CDR3. V shed 4 bases and J shed 2 bases, with 18 bases lying between them. Per germline, CDR1 SQVTM and CDR2 ANQGSEA. CDR3 sequence (DNA): TGCAGCGTTGGTAAATCCTCCGGGGGCACCTACAATGAGCAGTTCTTC. Its protein product is CSVGKSSGGTYNEQFF.

This clonotype was observed many times. The J gene is TRBJ2-1, the V gene TRBV5-1, with D perhaps assigned TRBD1 or TRBD2 (6 bases each). The CDR3 runs to 13 residues. Trimming stripped 5 bases from V and 12 bases from J, with 18 bases between. Germline assignment: CDR1 SGHRS and CDR2 YFSETQ. CDR3 sequence: CASRTGTGGGQFF. CDR3 in DNA: TGCGCCAGCAGGACCGGGACCGGAGGGGGGCAGTTCTTC.

The V and J genes are TRBV20-1 and TRBJ2-2; D gene uncertain. V lost 1 base and J lost 5, with 11 bases in between. The CDR3 has 14 residues. Germline CDR1 DFQATT, CDR2 SNEGSKA (reference sequence). The CDR3 bases are TGCAGTGCTAGAGTTCACTCCTCGACCGGGGAGCTGTTTTTT. Its protein product is CSARVHSSTGELFF.

There are many counts of this clonotype. The chain recombines TRBV7-2 with TRBJ2-5; D remains unclear. Between the trimmed V and J ends, which lost 3 bases and 5 bases, there was a span of 10 bases. The CDR3 is 13 residues long. CDR1 SGHTA and CDR2 FQGNSA come from the germline V gene. The CDR3 nucleotides read TGTGCCAGCAGCTTCTTAGAATTGGAGACCCAGTACTTC. It encodes CASSFLELETQYF.

This clonotype turned up a few times. V usage is TRBV6-6 and J usage is TRBJ1-4; tentative D call: TRBD1 (6 bases). This CDR3 comprises 11 residues. Trimming removed 8 bases from V and 9 bases from J, with 10 bases in between. In germline, CDR1 is MNHNY, CDR2 SVGAGI (reference sequence). CDR3 in amino acids: CASEGGQKLFF. CDR3 DNA sequence: TGTGCCAGCGAGGGGGGTCAAAAACTGTTTTTT.

This clonotype was seen only a few times. The chain joins TRBV4-3 to TRBJ2-3; D gene ambiguous. Per germline, CDR1 LGHNA and CDR2 YSLEER. CDR3 length equals 15 residues. The V and J ends lost 1 base and 0 bases respectively, with 8 bases between them. CDR3 sequence (DNA): TGCGCCAGCAGCCAAGCAGTAGATAGCACAGATACGCAGTATTTT. It translates to CASSQAVDSTDTQYF.

This clonotype was observed a handful of times. The V and J genes are TRBV20-1 and TRBJ2-1; TRBD2 agrees at 8 bases. V lost 6 bases and J lost 3; bases outside the gene matches: 7. The CDR3 has 14 amino acids. The germline V gene has CDR1 DFQATT and CDR2 SNEGSKA (reference sequence). The CDR3 DNA sequence: TGCAGTGCCGAGGGCAGCGGGGGCTACAATGAGCAGTTCTTC. It specifies CSAEGSGGYNEQFF.

V usage is TRBV30 and J usage is TRBJ1-4; weak D call: TRBD1 (6 bases). V was cut by 5 bases and J by 5 bases, with 12 bases left in between. This CDR3 has 13 residues. Looked up from germline, CDR1 is GTSNPN and CDR2 is SVGIG (reference sequence). The CDR3 bases are TGTGCCTGGCGGGACAATCTGAATGAAAAACTGTTTTTT. This gives the protein CAWRDNLNEKLFF.

CDR3 nucleotides: TGTGCCAGCAGTCCGCTCGGGGGAAGCTATGGCTACACCTTC. It is translated as CASSPLGGSYGYTF. The chain links TRBV6-5 to TRBJ1-2; the D gene is possibly TRBD1 (5 bases). The CDR3 contains 14 residues. Germline V gene sequence: CDR1 MNHEY, CDR2 SVGAGI. With 5 bases removed from V and 4 bases from J, the gap between germline ends came to 14 bases.

This clonotype has more than one count but fewer than ten. V and J are TRBV11-2 and TRBJ2-1; D perhaps matches TRBD2 (6 bases). CDR1 is SGHAT and CDR2 is FQNNGV in the germline V gene. Trimming left V 2 bases short and J 3 bases short, with 11 bases between. The CDR3 length is 15 residues. The CDR3 DNA follows: TGTGCCAGCAGCTTATCAGCGGGCTTCTACAATGAGCAGTTCTTC. Residues: CASSLSAGFYNEQFF.